Each of the 10 T cell receptor beta chains below was sequenced from the same sample in a study of blood T cell repertoires in COVID-19. Sequencing was performed with immunoSEQ multiplex PCR; in TCRdb, only in-frame clones are kept and a portion is missing. The sample records more than 85,000 clones, more than 90% being singletons. Input material: peripheral blood. These receptors all stem from a man between 65 and 85 years old with acute or convalescent COVID-19.

The genes are TRBV30 and TRBJ1-4; no clear D gene. V lost 3 bases to trimming and J lost 4 bases, with 12 bases between them. The CDR3 loop spans 14 amino acids. Germline V CDR1 and CDR2: GTSNPN, SVGIG (reference sequence). In nucleotides, the CDR3 is TGTGCCTGGAGGAAAAGGGAGGTTAATGAAAAACTGTTTTTT. Translated, it gives CAWRKREVNEKLFF.

CDR3 DNA: TGTGCCAGCAGGACGGGGGGTGGCTACGAGCAGTACTTC. Translated: CASRTGGGYEQYF. The gene calls are TRBV11-2 and TRBJ2-7; 7 bases are shared with TRBD2. The CDR3 runs 13 residues. Per the germline V gene, CDR1 is SGHAT and CDR2 is FQNNGV. V shed 6 bases and J 3 bases; nucleotides not matched to a gene: 5.

The chain links TRBV18 to TRBJ2-7; TRBD2 matches 12 bases. The CDR3 is 18 residues long. Trimming cost V 1 base and J 5 bases; bases outside gene matches: 12. Germline V CDR1 and CDR2: KGHSH, LQKENI. Here the CDR3 DNA reads TGTGCCAGCTCACCACGGACAGGCGGACTAGCGGGGAGCCACGAGCAGTACTTC. It translates to CASSPRTGGLAGSHEQYF.

The chain couples TRBV27 to TRBJ1-4, with 7 positions matching TRBD1. Germline V gene data show CDR1 as MNHEY and CDR2 as SMNVEV (reference sequence). This CDR3 region has 14 residues. With 4 bases clipped from V and 6 bases from J, the junction kept 5 bases outside the gene matches. The CDR3 loop is CASSSGGFDEKLFF. DNA for the CDR3: TGTGCCAGCAGTTCAGGGGGTTTTGATGAAAAACTGTTTTTT.

J is TRBJ2-1 and V is TRBV11-3; 9 nucleotides line up with TRBD1. With V trimmed by 4 bases and J by 6 bases, 10 bases remained unmatched. The length of the CDR3 is 16 residues. The germline V gene has CDR1 SGHNT and CDR2 YENEEA. CDR3 residues: CASSYEQGARINEQFF. The CDR3 coding sequence is TGTGCCAGCAGCTATGAACAGGGGGCCAGGATCAATGAGCAGTTCTTC. Full variable domain (outside the CDR3, taken from reference TRBV11-3 and TRBJ2-1): EAGVVQSPRYKIIEKKQPVAFWCNPISGHNTLYWYLQNLGQGPELLIRYENEEAVDDSQLPKDRFSAERLKGVDSTLKIQPAELGDSAVYLCASSYEQGARINEQFFGPGTRLTVL.

The CDR3 DNA follows: TGCGCCAGCAGCTTTGGTGGTGGCTCACCCCTCCACTTT. Amino acid sequence: CASSFGGGSPLHF. This chain connects TRBV5-1 to TRBJ1-6, with D unclear. The CDR3 is 13 amino acids. Trimming stripped 2 bases from V and 10 bases from J, with 10 bases between. Per the germline V gene, CDR1 is SGHRS and CDR2 is YFSETQ. Full variable domain (missing parts from reference TRBV5-1 and TRBJ1-6): KAGVTQTPRYLIKTRGQQVTLSCSPISGHRSVSWYQQTPGQGLQFLFEYFSETQRNKGNFPGRFSGRQFSNSRSEMNVSTLELGDSALYLCASSFGGGSPLHFGNGTRLTVT.

The chain uses TRBV7-8 and TRBJ1-1; TRBD1 aligns across 8 bases. V lost 3 bases, J lost 10 bases, and 1 base stayed unmatched. CDR1 is SGHVS, CDR2 FQNEAQ, per germline. This CDR3 has 11 amino acids. CDR3 DNA: TGTGCCAGCAGCTTCCAGGGGGCAGCTTTCTTT. It translates to CASSFQGAAFF.

The V call is TRBV6-6, the J call TRBJ1-1; D is possibly TRBD1 (5 bases). The CDR3 totals 13 residues. The germline gives CDR1 MNHNY, CDR2 SVGAGI (reference sequence). V shed 3 bases and J shed 2 bases, with 7 bases lying between them. The CDR3 reads CASSYDRNTEAFF. CDR3 DNA: TGTGCCAGCAGTTATGACAGAAACACTGAAGCTTTCTTT.

The V and J genes are TRBV6-5 and TRBJ2-3, with a possible D match to TRBD1 (5 bases). The germline V and J ends were trimmed by 4 bases and 2 bases, with 16 bases remaining between them. Looked up from germline, CDR1 is MNHEY and CDR2 is SVGAGI. This CDR3 spans 16 amino acids. CDR3 residues: CASSLNRNPPTDTQYF. DNA of the CDR3: TGTGCCAGCAGTTTAAACAGGAACCCCCCCACAGATACGCAGTATTTT.

The chain couples TRBV6-5 to TRBJ2-1, with 9 bases that match TRBD2. CDR3 length: 15 amino acids. The germline CDR1 and CDR2 sequences are MNHEY and SVGAGI. With 6 bases clipped from V and 2 bases from J, the junction kept 5 bases outside the gene matches. In DNA form, the CDR3 reads TGTGCCAGCAGCCCCACTAGCGGGCCCTACAATGAGCAGTTCTTC. Its protein product is CASSPTSGPYNEQFF.